This passage covers 4 T cell receptor beta chains from one sample sequenced in a study of TIL therapy for anti-PD-1-resistant metastatic lung cancer (dated by TCRdb to the early 2020s). The time point label, as the study defines it: pre-treatment sample, taken before nivolumab and TIL therapy. Excised metastases, mostly pleural nodules or supraclavicular lymph nodes, were used as baseline tumor samples and were taken from the same resection from which TIL were grown. The immunoSEQ v3 hsTCRB kit was used to amplify TCR beta CDR3 regions from genomic DNA through bias-controlled multiplex PCR. This is the immuneACCESS table as TCRdb keeps it, with only in-frame sequences that have V and J called. A part of the clones is gone; compared with another copy, unresolved V genes explain less than half, and the rest is unexplained. The sample has 95,000 or so clones on record, roughly 65% of them singletons. The ten largest account for approximately 10% of the sample.

The sample in question was tumor tissue, obtained at baseline. These receptors all stem from a person between 30 and 80 years old with non-small cell lung cancer.

This clone was picked up a small number of times. This sequence joins TRBV10-3 and TRBJ1-2; no reliable D call. The CDR3 loop spans 14 amino acids. Germline-derived CDR1 and CDR2 are ENHRY and SYGVKD. V gave up 3 bases and J gave up 0 bases, with 8 bases separating them. The CDR3 here is CAISDERANYGYTF. For the CDR3, the DNA is TGTGCCATCAGTGACGAGCGAGCTAACTATGGCTACACCTTC.

The chain uses TRBV5-1 and TRBJ1-6, with D possibly being TRBD1 (6 bases). The CDR3 covers 15 residues. Looked up from germline, CDR1 is SGHRS and CDR2 is YFSETQ. V was clipped by 4 bases and J by 5 bases, with 13 bases between them. The CDR3 loop reads CASSMGHTNNSPLHF. CDR3 coding DNA: TGCGCCAGCAGCATGGGACATACGAATAATTCACCCCTCCACTTT.

The chain recombines TRBV7-8 with TRBJ1-2, with 7 positions matching TRBD1. This CDR3 has 16 amino acids. V was pared by 5 bases and J by 7 bases, with 16 bases of the junction left unmatched. Germline CDR1 SGHVS, CDR2 FQNEAQ. The CDR3 DNA is TGTGCCAGCAGCCAAACGACAGGGCCCCCTTGGAGTGGCTACACCTTC. Translating it yields CASSQTTGPPWSGYTF. Complete variable domain (other parts from reference TRBV7-8 and TRBJ1-2): GAGVSQSPRYKVAKRGQDVALRCDPISGHVSLFWYQQALGQGPEFLTYFQNEAQLDKSGLPSDRFFAERPEGSVSTLKIQRTQQEDSAVYLCASSQTTGPPWSGYTFGSGTRLTVV.

V and J are TRBV3-1 (or the pseudogene TRBV3-2) and TRBJ2-1; TRBD2 matches at 8 bases. V lost 4 bases to trimming and J lost 8 bases; unmatched junction nucleotides: 4. The CDR3 is 13 amino acids. Germline assignment: CDR1 LGHDT and CDR2 YNNKEL (reference sequence). CDR3 protein: CASSRGLADEQFF. CDR3 coding DNA: TGTGCCAGCAGCCGTGGACTAGCCGATGAGCAGTTCTTC.